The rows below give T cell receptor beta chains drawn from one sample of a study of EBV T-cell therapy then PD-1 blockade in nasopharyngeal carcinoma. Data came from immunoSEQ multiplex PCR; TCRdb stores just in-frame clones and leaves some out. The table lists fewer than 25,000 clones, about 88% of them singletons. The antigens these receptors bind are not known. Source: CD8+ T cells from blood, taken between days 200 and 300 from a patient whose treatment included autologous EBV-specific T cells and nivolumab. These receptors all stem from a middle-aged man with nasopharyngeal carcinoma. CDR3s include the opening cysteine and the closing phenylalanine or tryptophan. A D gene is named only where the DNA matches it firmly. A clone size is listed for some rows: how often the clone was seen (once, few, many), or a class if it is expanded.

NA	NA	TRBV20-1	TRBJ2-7	CSASPWDSSTYEQYF	TGCAGTGCTAGTCCTTGGGACTCCTCCACCTACGAGCAGTACTTC
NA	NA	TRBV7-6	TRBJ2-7	CASSPPPGGHEQYF	TGTGCCAGCAGCCCTCCGCCCGGGGGCCACGAGCAGTACTTC
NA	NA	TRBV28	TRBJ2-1	CASSNRDLYNEQFF	TGTGCCAGCAGTAACCGGGACCTCTACAATGAGCAGTTCTTC
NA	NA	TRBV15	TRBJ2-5	CATSTSSTQETQYF	TGTGCCACCAGCACTTCTTCCACCCAAGAGACCCAGTACTTC
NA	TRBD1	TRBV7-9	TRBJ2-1	CASSSGQSSYNEQFF	TGTGCCAGCAGCTCGGGACAGAGCTCCTACAATGAGCAGTTCTTC
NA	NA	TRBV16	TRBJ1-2	CASSTARGYTF	TGTGCCAGCAGCACAGCCAGGGGCTACACCTTC
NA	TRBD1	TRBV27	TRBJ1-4	CASSPSIEGAFQLFF	TGTGCCAGCAGTCCGTCCATTGAGGGGGCGTTTCAACTGTTTTTT
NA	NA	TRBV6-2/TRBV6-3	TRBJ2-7	CASSYSTASYEQYF	TGTGCCAGCAGTTACTCAACAGCCTCCTACGAGCAGTACTTC
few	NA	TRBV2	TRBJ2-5	CASSTLSGQETQYF	TGTGCCAGCAGTACTCTTAGCGGCCAAGAGACCCAGTACTTC
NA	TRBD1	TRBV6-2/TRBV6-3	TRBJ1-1	CASSRTGTGNTEAFF	TGTGCCAGCAGCCGAACCGGGACAGGGAACACTGAAGCTTTCTTT
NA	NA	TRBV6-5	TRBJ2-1	CASSQVNSYNEQFF	TGTGCCAGCTCACAGGTAAACTCCTACAATGAGCAGTTCTTC
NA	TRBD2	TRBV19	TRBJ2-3	CASSDLAGTDTQYF	TGTGCCAGTAGTGATCTAGCGGGCACAGATACGCAGTATTTT
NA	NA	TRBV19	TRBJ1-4	CASTGYGEKLFF	TGTGCCAGTACAGGGTATGGTGAAAAACTGTTTTTT
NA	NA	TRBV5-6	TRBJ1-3	CANSLSSGNTIYF	TGTGCCAACAGCTTGAGCTCTGGAAACACCATATATTTT
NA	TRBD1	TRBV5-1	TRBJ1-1	CASSPGQLEAFF	TGCGCCAGCAGCCCGGGACAGCTCGAAGCTTTCTTT
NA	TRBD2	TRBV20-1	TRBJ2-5	CSARDYQTQYF	TGCAGTGCAAGGGACTACCAGACCCAGTACTTC
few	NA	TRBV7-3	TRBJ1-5	CASSVGRGQPQHF	TGTGCCAGCAGCGTGGGGAGGGGTCAGCCCCAGCATTTT
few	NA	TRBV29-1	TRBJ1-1	CSVELIRTEAFF	TGCAGCGTTGAATTAATCCGGACTGAAGCTTTCTTT
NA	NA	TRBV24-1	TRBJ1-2	CATRIEGGGYTF	TGTGCCACCAGGATTGAGGGAGGTGGCTACACCTTC
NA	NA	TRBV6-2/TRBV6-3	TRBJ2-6	CASSPDGSSGANVLTF	TGTGCCAGCAGCCCGGACGGTAGCTCTGGGGCCAACGTCCTGACTTTC
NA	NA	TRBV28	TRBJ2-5	CASKDDSYTQETQYF	TGTGCCAGCAAAGACGACAGCTATACCCAAGAGACCCAGTACTTC
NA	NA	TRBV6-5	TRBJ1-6	CASSYPRGGENSPLHF	TGTGCCAGCAGTTACCCACGGGGGGGGGAGAATTCACCCCTCCACTTT
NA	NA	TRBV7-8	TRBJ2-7	CASSLGGAEQYF	TGTGCCAGCAGCCTGGGGGGCGCCGAGCAGTACTTC
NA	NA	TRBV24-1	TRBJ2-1	CATSPVGTSSNEQFF	TGTGCCACCAGTCCGGTGGGGACATCTTCCAATGAGCAGTTCTTC
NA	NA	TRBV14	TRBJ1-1	CASSQLGGLTEAFF	TGTGCCAGCAGCCAACTAGGGGGACTCACTGAAGCTTTCTTT
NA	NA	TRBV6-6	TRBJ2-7	CASSRGLPYEQYF	TGTGCCAGCAGTCGCGGGCTTCCCTACGAGCAGTACTTC
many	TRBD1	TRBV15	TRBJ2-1	CATSRDRLQGAYNEQFF	TGTGCCACCAGCAGAGATAGGCTGCAGGGGGCCTACAATGAGCAGTTCTTC
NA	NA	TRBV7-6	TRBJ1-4	CASSPIWGATNEKLFF	TGTGCCAGCAGTCCCATTTGGGGGGCAACTAATGAAAAACTGTTTTTT
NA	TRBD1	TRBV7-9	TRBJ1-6	CASSSQDWTGRRSPLHF	TGTGCCAGCAGCTCGCAAGACTGGACAGGACGGCGTTCACCCCTCCACTTT
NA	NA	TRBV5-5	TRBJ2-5	CASSLAFGGRETQYF	TGTGCCAGCAGCTTGGCCTTTGGAGGGCGGGAGACCCAGTACTTC
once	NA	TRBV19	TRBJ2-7	CASSFNPGYEQYF	TGTGCCAGTAGCTTTAACCCTGGGTACGAGCAGTACTTC
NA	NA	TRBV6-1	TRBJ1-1	CASGPPNTEAFF	TGTGCCAGCGGCCCCCCAAACACTGAAGCTTTCTTT
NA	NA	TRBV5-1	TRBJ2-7	CASSLGANYEQYF	TGCGCCAGCAGCTTGGGGGCCAACTACGAGCAGTACTTC